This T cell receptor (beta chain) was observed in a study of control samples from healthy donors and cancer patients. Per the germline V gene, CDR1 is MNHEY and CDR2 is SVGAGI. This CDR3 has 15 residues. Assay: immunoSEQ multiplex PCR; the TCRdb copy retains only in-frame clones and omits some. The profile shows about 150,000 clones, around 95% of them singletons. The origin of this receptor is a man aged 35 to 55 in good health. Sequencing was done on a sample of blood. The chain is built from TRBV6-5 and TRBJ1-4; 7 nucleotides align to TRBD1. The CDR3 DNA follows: TGTGGTGGCCCTTTCGAGGGACAGCCTAATGAAAAACTGTTTTTT. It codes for CGGPFEGQPNEKLFF.